The 11 T cell receptor beta chains below were found in one sample sequenced in a study of blood T cells in healthy people across ages. The use of a sample-barcoded 5' primer and a J-beta primer mix characterized a second PCR of about 6 to 11 cycles. TCRdb processed the 5' RACE reads anew with MiXCR; each CDR3 protein has one entry. Of about 1.8 million distinct CDR3 sequences in the sample, roughly 50% were seen once. Sequencing was performed on blood. These receptors were taken from a woman aged 40 to 50 in good health.

This clonotype turned up a few times. The chain is built from TRBV12-3 or TRBV12-4 and TRBJ1-2, with D maybe TRBD1 (5 bases). V was cut by 0 bases and J by 1 base, with 9 bases left in between. CDR3 length: 15 amino acids. Written as DNA, the CDR3 is TGTGCCAGCAGTTTAGCTTACAGGATTAACTATGGCTACACCTTC. It translates to CASSLAYRINYGYTF.

The chain is built from TRBV3-1 and TRBJ2-5, with 8 bases aligning to TRBD2. Germline CDR1 and CDR2: LGHDT and YNNKEL (reference sequence). The junction had 7 bases not matched to a gene; V was cut back by 1 base and J by 3 bases. The CDR3 length is 16 residues. Written as DNA, the CDR3 is TGTGCCAGCAGCCAAGGAGTCGGGGGGGGGAAAGAGACCCAGTACTTC. It specifies CASSQGVGGGKETQYF.

This clonotype was seen only a few times. The chain employs TRBV7-9 and TRBJ2-5; D is undetermined. This CDR3 has 19 residues. Germline CDR1 and CDR2: SEHNR and FQNEAQ (reference sequence). V was cut by 2 bases and J by 0 bases, with 22 bases left in between. The DNA for the CDR3 is TGTGCCAGCAGCTTAAATCAGGTGGTAGACAAACACCACCAAGAGACCCAGTACTTC. Translating gives CASSLNQVVDKHHQETQYF. Supplemented by reference TRBV7-9 and TRBJ2-5, the full variable domain reads DTGVSQNPRHKITKRGQNVTFRCDPISEHNRLYWYRQTLGQGPEFLTYFQNEAQLEKSRLLSDRFSAERPKGSFSTLEIQRTEQGDSAMYLCASSLNQVVDKHHQETQYFGPGTRLLVL.

This clonotype was seen a handful of times. The chain links TRBV29-1 to TRBJ2-4, with 8 nucleotides matching TRBD2. In germline, CDR1 is SQVTM, CDR2 ANQGSEA. V lost 6 bases and J lost 3; bases outside the gene matches: 4. The CDR3 has 13 amino acids. CDR3 in DNA: TGCAGCGTCGTCGGGGGGGGCAAAAACATTCAGTACTTC. As protein: CSVVGGGKNIQYF.

This clonotype came up a few times. The chain employs TRBV28 and TRBJ2-5, with D possibly being TRBD2 (5 bases). The CDR3 covers 13 residues. Germline assignment: CDR1 MDHEN and CDR2 SYDVKM. Trimming shortened V by 7 bases and J by 5 bases, and 14 bases separated the two germline ends. CDR3 loop: CASTLGVVETQYF. CDR3 coding DNA: TGTGCCAGCACCTTGGGAGTCGTTGAGACCCAGTACTTC.

The gene calls are TRBV5-1 and TRBJ2-1; the D gene is possibly TRBD2 (5 bases). Germline V lookup: CDR1 SGHRS, CDR2 YFSETQ. The CDR3 sequence is 12 residues long. Trimming removed 2 bases at V and 8 bases at J, with 8 bases between. The CDR3 protein is CASSFERDEQFF. CDR3 DNA sequence: TGCGCCAGCAGCTTTGAGAGGGATGAGCAGTTCTTC.

V usage is TRBV28 and J usage is TRBJ1-1; TRBD1 aligns across 7 bases. This CDR3 has 14 residues. After removal of 7 bases from V and 6 bases from J, the junction contained 11 bases not matched to a gene. Germline assignment: CDR1 MDHEN and CDR2 SYDVKM. CDR3 sequence (DNA): TGTGCCAGCATTGGAGGGGGCTACATGCCTGAAGCTTTCTTT. This codes for CASIGGGYMPEAFF.

CDR3 nucleotide sequence: TGTGCCAGCAGCTTAGAGTTCGGGGAGAGAGGCTCCTACGAGCAGTACTTC. This encodes CASSLEFGERGSYEQYF. This chain uses TRBV7-6 with TRBJ2-7; D might be TRBD2 (5 bases). Germline lookup yields CDR1 SGHVS and CDR2 FNYEAQ. Trimming took 1 base from V and 0 from J, leaving 16 bases between them. The CDR3 contains 17 residues.

This clonotype was seen a few times. V usage is TRBV6-1 and J usage is TRBJ2-1; either TRBD1 or TRBD2 may supply D (5 bases each). From germline, CDR1 is MNHNS and CDR2 SASEGT. This CDR3 region has 17 residues. Trimming stripped 6 bases from V and 12 bases from J, with 30 bases between. DNA of the CDR3: TGTGCCAGCAGCCAGGCCTTACCCGGGGCCATTGGTGGGGGGCAGTTCTTC. Translated, it gives CASSQALPGAIGGGQFF.

The table lists this clonotype with a few counts. This chain links TRBV7-2 with TRBJ2-1; weak D call: TRBD1 (7 bases). Trimming took 1 base from V and 10 from J, leaving 14 bases between them. Per germline, CDR1 SGHTA and CDR2 FQGNSA. This CDR3 is built from 14 residues. CDR3 protein: CASSLDGGGGEQFF. As DNA, the CDR3 is TGTGCCAGCAGCTTAGATGGAGGAGGGGGCGAGCAGTTCTTC.

This clonotype was detected ten times or more. The rearrangement links TRBV25-1 to TRBJ2-7; 7 bases match TRBD1. The trim removed 6 bases at V and 2 bases at J, leaving 4 bases unmatched. Germline CDR1 is MGHDK and CDR2 is SYGVNS. This CDR3 region has 13 residues. CDR3 in amino acids: CASRPDRTYEQYF. The CDR3, as DNA: TGTGCCAGCAGGCCGGACAGGACCTACGAGCAGTACTTC.